The next 4 T cell receptor beta chains were all read from a single sample in a study of cytotoxic CD8 clonotypes in ibrutinib-treated CLL. The method was immunoSEQ multiplex PCR; TCRdb's version includes in-frame clones alone and lacks a portion of them. The sample lists over 8,500 clones; 79% were seen once. The specimen comprised PBMCs, sampled at disease progression, from a patient treated with ibrutinib. The receptors were gathered from a human donor with chronic lymphocytic leukemia.

This clone was seen once. The chain has TRBV19 and TRBJ2-1, with 7 bases that match TRBD2. This CDR3 has 16 amino acids. The ends lost 5 bases at V and 7 bases at J; junction bases unmatched: 14. CDR1 and CDR2 (germline): LNHDA, SQIVND (reference sequence). CDR3 nucleotides: TGTGCCAGTAGTTCTTCCGGGACTATGTTCTGGAATGAGCAGTTCTTC. This gives the protein CASSSSGTMFWNEQFF.

The chain is built from TRBV19 and TRBJ2-1; tentatively, D is TRBD1 (5 bases). The CDR3 contains 11 residues. CDR1 is LNHDA and CDR2 is SQIVND in the germline V gene (reference sequence). With 1 base removed from V and 11 bases from J, the gap between germline ends came to 6 bases. The CDR3 bases are TGTGCCAGTAGTATAGTGGGGCAGCAGTTCTTC. Protein sequence: CASSIVGQQFF.

The gene calls are TRBV19 and TRBJ2-1, with 7 bases lining up with TRBD1. The CDR3 has 15 residues. V lost 6 bases and J lost 4; bases outside the gene matches: 9. Per the germline V gene, CDR1 is LNHDA and CDR2 is SQIVND (reference sequence). This CDR3 reads CASRKGQTLYNEQFF. The CDR3 DNA reads as TGTGCCAGTAGGAAGGGACAGACTCTTTACAATGAGCAGTTCTTC.

This clone was picked up a small number of times. The rearrangement uses TRBV4-2 and TRBJ1-4; 10 bases match TRBD1. The CDR3 runs 20 residues. With V trimmed by 0 bases and J by 8 bases, 18 bases remained unmatched. Germline values: CDR1 LGHNA, CDR2 YNFKEQ. CDR3 DNA sequence: TGTGCCAGCAGCCAAGATCCCCTGACAGGGGGCGCCGGTTTAGGCGAAAAACTGTTTTTT. Translated: CASSQDPLTGGAGLGEKLFF.